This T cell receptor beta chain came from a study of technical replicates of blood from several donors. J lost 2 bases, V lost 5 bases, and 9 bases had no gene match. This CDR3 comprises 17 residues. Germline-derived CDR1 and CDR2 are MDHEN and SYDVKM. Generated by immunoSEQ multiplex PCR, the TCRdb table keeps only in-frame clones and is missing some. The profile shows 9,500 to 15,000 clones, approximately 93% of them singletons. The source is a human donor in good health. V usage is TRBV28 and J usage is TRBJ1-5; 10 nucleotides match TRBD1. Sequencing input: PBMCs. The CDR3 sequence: CASSATGTGDGNQPQHF. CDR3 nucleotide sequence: TGTGCCAGCAGTGCGACCGGGACAGGGGACGGCAATCAGCCCCAGCATTTT. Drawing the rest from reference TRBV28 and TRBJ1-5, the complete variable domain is DVKVTQSSRYLVKRTGEKVFLECVQDMDHENMFWYRQDPGLGLRLIYFSYDVKMKEKGDIPEGYSVSREKKERFSLILESASTNQTSMYLCASSATGTGDGNQPQHFGDGTRLSIL.